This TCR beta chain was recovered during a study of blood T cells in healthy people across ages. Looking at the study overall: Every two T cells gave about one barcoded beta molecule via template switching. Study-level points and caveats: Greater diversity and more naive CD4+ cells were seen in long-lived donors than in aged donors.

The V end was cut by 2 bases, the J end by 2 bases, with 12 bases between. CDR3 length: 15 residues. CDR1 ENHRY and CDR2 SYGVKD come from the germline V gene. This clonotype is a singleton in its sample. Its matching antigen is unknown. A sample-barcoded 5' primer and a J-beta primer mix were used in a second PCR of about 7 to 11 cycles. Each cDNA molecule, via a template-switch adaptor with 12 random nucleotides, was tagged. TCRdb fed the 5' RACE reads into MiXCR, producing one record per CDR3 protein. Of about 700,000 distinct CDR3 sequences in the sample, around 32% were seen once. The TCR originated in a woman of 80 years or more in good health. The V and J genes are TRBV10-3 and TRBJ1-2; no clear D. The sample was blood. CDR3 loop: CAISEGLSFNYGYTF. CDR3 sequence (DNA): TGTGCCATCAGTGAGGGTCTGAGTTTCAACTATGGCTACACCTTC.